The clone carrying this T cell receptor beta chain was seen a few times. This entry comes from a study of blood T cells in healthy people across ages. CDR1 SGHTA and CDR2 FQGNSA come from the germline V gene. The CDR3 extends over 14 amino acids. Trimming took 5 bases from V and 4 from J; bases not matched to a gene: 7. The second PCR ran roughly 6 to 12 cycles with a sample-barcoded 5' primer and J-beta primers. Using its own MiXCR run on the 5' RACE reads, TCRdb lists one record per CDR3 protein. The sample has 550,000 to 800,000 distinct CDR3 sequences, about 34% seen once. Input material: blood. This chain uses TRBV7-2 with TRBJ2-5, with 7 bases identical to TRBD1. This sequence was found in a woman aged 80 or over in good health. The CDR3 loop reads CASSPRQGRETQYF. The DNA of the CDR3 is TGTGCCAGCAGCCCGCGACAGGGTCGAGAGACCCAGTACTTC.